This T cell receptor (beta chain) was recovered during a study of cytomegalovirus exposure and HLA in healthy donors. General study findings and limits: TCR beta chains numbering 164 were designated cytomegalovirus-associated. For most TCR sequences rarity was the rule, although some public TCRs occurred in many donors. One later analysis, an examination of the 90 to 150 validation repertoires, found that first-cohort TCR clusters tended to co-occur in them.

Concerning this clone: Its antigen is as yet unknown.

Donors came from a validation cohort of some 110 subjects, distinct from the first 666-subject cohort. The CDR3 has 13 residues. The V end lost 7 bases, the J end lost 2 bases, and 12 bases lay between the germline ends. Germline CDR1 reads MDHEN; CDR2 reads SYDVKM. Generated by immunoSEQ multiplex PCR, the TCRdb table keeps only in-frame clones and is missing some. The repertoire consists of fewer than 300,000 clones, with around 89% occurring once and the leading ten covering approximately 0.88%. This receptor was taken from a woman between 18 and 29 years old in good health and CMV-seronegative. The sequenced sample consisted of PBMCs. The chain has TRBV28 and TRBJ2-7, with a possible D match to TRBD1 (6 bases). In nucleotides, the CDR3 is TGTGCCAGCACAGGGGTGAAAACCTACGAGCAGTACTTC. Its protein product is CASTGVKTYEQYF.